This T cell receptor beta chain was sequenced during a study of long-term antiretroviral therapy in people with HIV. It was version v3.0 of the immunoSEQ assay that was run at survey level. Sequencing was performed with immunoSEQ multiplex PCR; in TCRdb, only in-frame clones are kept and a portion is missing. Here the sample spans around 29,000 clones, roughly 94% being singletons. Here the sequenced sample was unsorted PBMCs, taken 5.3 years after starting antiretroviral therapy. This sequence was found in a man aged 50-59 years with HIV.

For the CDR3, the DNA is TGTGCCAGCAGCCTCTCCTACGAGCAGTACTTC. Its protein product is CASSLSYEQYF. The rearrangement links TRBV21-1 to TRBJ2-7; the D call of TRBD2 is as the table states it, not checked on the DNA. TRBV21-1 is an annotated pseudogene. CDR3 length: 11 residues.